The next 25 T cell receptor beta chains were all read from a single sample in a study. MiXCR, applied by TCRdb to the RT-PCR reads, yields one record per CDR3 protein. This table holds 550,000 to 750,000 distinct CDR3 sequences, approximately 15% found once. Source material: memory CD4+ T cells from blood. All receptors derive from a female donor in good health, serving as a healthy control.

The chain carries TRBV7-2 and TRBJ1-1, with a weak D call TRBD1 (6 bases). V was trimmed by 0 bases and J by 0 bases, leaving 11 bases between them. CDR3 size: 16 residues. Germline-derived CDR1 and CDR2 are SGHTA and FQGNSA. CDR3 sequence reads: CASSLAGGRMNTEAFF. The DNA of the CDR3 is TGTGCCAGCAGCTTAGCCGGGGGGCGAATGAACACTGAAGCTTTCTTT.

This clonotype was counted ten times or more. The chain joins TRBV18 to TRBJ1-1; a possible D gene is TRBD1 (5 bases). The CDR3 is 13 residues long. Germline lookup yields CDR1 KGHSH and CDR2 LQKENI. The V gene lost 7 bases and the J gene lost 2 bases, with 11 bases spanning the gap. CDR3: CASLWDLNTEAFF. The CDR3 nucleotides read TGTGCCAGCTTGTGGGACCTCAACACTGAAGCTTTCTTT.

The chain couples TRBV2 to TRBJ1-2; maybe TRBD1 (6 bases). The CDR3 runs 14 residues. From germline, CDR1 is SNHLY and CDR2 FYNNEI. The V end was cut by 6 bases, the J end by 4 bases, with 15 bases between. This CDR3 reads CASRRGPGAYGYTF. DNA of the CDR3: TGTGCCAGCAGGAGGGGTCCGGGGGCCTATGGCTACACCTTC.

This clonotype was seen a few times. V gene TRBV6-5 combines with J gene TRBJ1-1; unclear D gene. Germline V gene sequence: CDR1 MNHEY, CDR2 SVGAGI. The CDR3 consists of 13 residues. V was trimmed by 6 bases and J by 7 bases, leaving 15 bases between them. The chain's CDR3 is CASSPPGLDEAFF. Here the CDR3 DNA reads TGTGCCAGCAGCCCTCCGGGTTTGGATGAAGCTTTCTTT.

This clonotype came up a few times. The CDR3 reads CASRNQGGGNTIYF. CDR3 in DNA: TGTGCCAGCAGGAACCAGGGCGGAGGAAACACCATATATTTT. This chain links TRBV6-5 with TRBJ1-3; D may be TRBD1 (5 bases). Looked up from germline, CDR1 is MNHEY and CDR2 is SVGAGI. Trimming took off 6 bases at V and 4 bases at J, with 13 bases between the two ends. CDR3 length equals 14 residues.

The CDR3 spells CASSQMVGTEAFF. The CDR3 region has the DNA TGTGCCAGCAGCCAAATGGTTGGCACTGAAGCTTTCTTT. The chain uses TRBV3-1 and TRBJ1-1; D is undetermined. Per the germline V gene, CDR1 is LGHDT and CDR2 is YNNKEL (reference sequence). The CDR3 length is 13 residues. Trimming removed 2 bases at V and 4 bases at J, with 8 bases between.

This clonotype turned up a few times. The CDR3 region is CASSQVVSGTGEQYF. CDR3 DNA: TGTGCCAGCAGCCAAGTCGTTAGTGGTACGGGCGAGCAGTACTTC. This chain uses TRBV3-1 with TRBJ2-7; D is undetermined. CDR1 is LGHDT, CDR2 YNNKEL, per germline (reference sequence). This CDR3 spans 15 amino acids. V was cut by 1 base and J by 6 bases, with 16 bases left in between.

This clonotype was recorded at least ten times. The rearrangement joins TRBV6-4 to TRBJ2-2; 9 positions agree with TRBD1. The V gene end was trimmed by 6 bases and the J gene end by 0 bases; junction bases not matched to a gene: 5. The CDR3 consists of 16 residues. The germline gives CDR1 MRHNA, CDR2 SNTAGT. In DNA, the CDR3 is TGTGCCAGCAGCCCTCGGACAGGGGCGAACACCGGGGAGCTGTTTTTT. It encodes CASSPRTGANTGELFF.

V is TRBV27 and J is TRBJ1-5, with D maybe TRBD1 (6 bases). The CDR3 contains 12 residues. Germline V gene data show CDR1 as MNHEY and CDR2 as SMNVEV (reference sequence). V lost 6 bases and J 6 bases, leaving 9 bases between the germline ends. The CDR3 DNA is TGTGCCAGCAGACAGGGACCTCAGCCCCAGCATTTT. Encoded protein: CASRQGPQPQHF.

Only a few counts were recorded for this clonotype. The V call is TRBV5-1, the J call TRBJ2-1, with 7 bases fitting TRBD1. With 0 bases clipped from V and 5 bases from J, the junction kept 8 bases outside the gene matches. Per the germline V gene, CDR1 is SGHRS and CDR2 is YFSETQ. The CDR3 sequence is 16 residues long. CDR3 DNA: TGCGCCAGCAGCTTGGCAACAGGGGTGGAACACAATGAGCAGTTCTTC. Translated, it gives CASSLATGVEHNEQFF.

The V call is TRBV28, the J call TRBJ1-1; D remains unclear. V lost 1 base, J lost 1 base, and 10 bases lay in between. This CDR3 comprises 15 residues. Germline CDR1 and CDR2: MDHEN and SYDVKM. CDR3 sequence (DNA): TGTGCCAGCAGTTTATACGGACGGGAGAACACTGAAGCTTTCTTT. Translated: CASSLYGRENTEAFF.

This clonotype was counted between two and nine times. V is TRBV6-1 and J is TRBJ1-1; no reliable D call. With 6 bases removed from V and 2 bases from J, the gap between germline ends came to 10 bases. CDR1 is MNHNS and CDR2 is SASEGT in the germline V gene. The CDR3 spans 13 residues. The DNA for the CDR3 is TGTGCCAGCAGCGTAGACCCCAACACTGAAGCTTTCTTT. It is translated as CASSVDPNTEAFF.

The CDR3 spells CASSVTATNYGYTF. The CDR3 nucleotides read TGTGCCAGCAGTGTGACGGCGACTAACTATGGCTACACCTTC. The genes are TRBV6-5 and TRBJ1-2; no clear D. The CDR3 has 14 amino acids. V shed 5 bases and J shed 0 bases, with 10 bases lying between them. Germline values: CDR1 MNHEY, CDR2 SVGAGI.

This clonotype was observed a few times. This chain uses TRBV9 with TRBJ1-2; perhaps TRBD1 as D (6 bases). Germline CDR1 reads SGDLS; CDR2 reads YYNGEE. The CDR3 runs 14 residues. Deletions cut 4 bases from V and 3 bases from J, with 13 bases between. For the CDR3, the DNA is TGTGCCAGCAGCCCAACAGGGACGGACTATGGCTACACCTTC. Translated, it gives CASSPTGTDYGYTF. The full variable domain, with the rest looked up from reference TRBV9 and TRBJ1-2, is DSGVTQTPKHLITATGQRVTLRCSPRSGDLSVYWYQQSLDQGLQFLIQYYNGEERAKGNILERFSAQQFPDLHSELNLSSLELGDSALYFCASSPTGTDYGYTFGSGTRLTVV.

This clonotype came up a few times. The chain has TRBV28 and TRBJ1-1; tentative D call: TRBD1 (6 bases). The germline V gene has CDR1 MDHEN and CDR2 SYDVKM. The V and J ends lost 8 bases and 1 base respectively, with 14 bases between them. The CDR3 extends over 14 amino acids. The CDR3 bases are TGTGCCAGCCATTGGGGGGCGCCGAACACTGAAGCTTTCTTT. Its translation is CASHWGAPNTEAFF.

The sample holds many counts of this clonotype. The chain uses TRBV27 and TRBJ2-7; 7 positions match TRBD1. Germline assignment: CDR1 MNHEY and CDR2 SMNVEV (reference sequence). V shed 6 bases, J shed 9 bases, and the junction held 17 bases outside the gene matches. The length of the CDR3 is 15 residues. The CDR3, as DNA: TGTGCCAGCAGCAGATTAGGGACAGACGGGGTAGGGCAGTACTTC. As protein: CASSRLGTDGVGQYF.

This clonotype was seen ten or more times. The chain employs TRBV7-2 and TRBJ1-1; 7 nucleotides line up with TRBD1. The CDR3 is 12 amino acids. J gave up 11 bases and V 4 bases, and 7 bases lay outside the gene matches. The germline V gene has CDR1 SGHTA and CDR2 FQGNSA. Written as DNA, the CDR3 is TGTGCCAGCAGCTCCCTACAGGGGACGGCTTTCTTT. It is translated as CASSSLQGTAFF.

The chain combines TRBV12-3 or TRBV12-4 with TRBJ2-7; tentatively, D is TRBD1 (6 bases). V gave up 3 bases and J gave up 7 bases, with 13 bases separating them. The CDR3 has 13 amino acids. CDR3 region: CASSFARTDEQYF. CDR3 DNA sequence: TGTGCCAGCAGTTTCGCTAGGACAGATGAGCAGTACTTC.

The chain recombines TRBV20-1 with TRBJ1-1; the match to TRBD1 covers 7 bases. The CDR3 length is 15 residues. With V trimmed by 5 bases and J by 0 bases, 9 bases remained unmatched. CDR1 and CDR2 (germline): DFQATT, SNEGSKA (reference sequence). In DNA form, the CDR3 reads TGCAGTGCTCGTCCGGGACAGCTTATGAACACTGAAGCTTTCTTT. Its translation: CSARPGQLMNTEAFF.

Ten or more counts support this clonotype. Germline and junction disagree at one end, which may indicate a read error. The V call is TRBV4-3, the J call TRBJ1-2; weak D call: TRBD1 (5 bases). The CDR3 is made up of 15 amino acids. Germline CDR1 LGHNA, CDR2 YSLEER. CDR3 protein: CASSPGAGTDYGYTF. In nucleotides, the CDR3 is TGCGCCAGCAGCCCGGGAGCGGGGACTGACTACGGCTACACCTTC.

This clonotype came up many times. The genes are TRBV29-1 and TRBJ1-2; D gene unclear. Germline CDR1 SQVTM, CDR2 ANQGSEA. Deletions cut 7 bases from V and 2 bases from J, with 20 bases between. The CDR3 spans 15 residues. The CDR3 is CSAQREYPVNYGYTF. CDR3 bases: TGCAGCGCTCAGAGGGAGTATCCCGTGAACTATGGCTACACCTTC.

There are a few counts of this clonotype. The V gene is TRBV2, the J gene TRBJ2-5; D not resolved. The CDR3 extends over 12 amino acids. V lost 6 bases and J 0 bases, leaving 5 bases between the germline ends. CDR1 is SNHLY and CDR2 is FYNNEI in the germline V gene. CDR3 in DNA: TGTGCCAGCAGGGAGCACCAAGAGACCCAGTACTTC. Translated, it gives CASREHQETQYF.

This clonotype was observed many times. The rearrangement links TRBV28 to TRBJ2-7; 11 positions match TRBD1. Trimming removed 6 bases from V and 1 base from J; junction bases left unmatched: 5. This CDR3 contains 15 residues. Germline lookup yields CDR1 MDHEN and CDR2 SYDVKM. The CDR3 DNA sequence: TGTGCCAGCAGGAGGACAGGGGGCCATTCCTACGAGCAGTACTTC. Translation gives CASRRTGGHSYEQYF.

This clonotype turned up a few times. The genes are TRBV12-3 or TRBV12-4 and TRBJ1-3; D is perhaps TRBD1 (6 bases). Deletions cut 7 bases from V and 0 bases from J, with 16 bases between. The CDR3 extends over 16 amino acids. The CDR3 here is CASTRLGGGSGNTIYF. CDR3 bases: TGTGCCAGCACCCGATTAGGGGGGGGCTCTGGAAACACCATATATTTT.

A few counts support this clonotype. The V call is TRBV28, the J call TRBJ1-4, with TRBD1 identical over 8 bases. The germline V gene encodes CDR1 MDHEN and CDR2 SYDVKM. Trimming cost V 8 bases and J 8 bases; bases outside gene matches: 4. The CDR3 spans 12 residues. CDR3 region: CASLDRAEKLFF. The DNA of the CDR3 is TGTGCCAGCCTGGACAGGGCGGAAAAACTGTTTTTT. Supplemented by reference TRBV28 and TRBJ1-4, the full variable domain reads DVKVTQSSRYLVKRTGEKVFLECVQDMDHENMFWYRQDPGLGLRLIYFSYDVKMKEKGDIPEGYSVSREKKERFSLILESASTNQTSMYLCASLDRAEKLFFGSGTQLSVL.